A single sample gave rise to the 25 T cell receptor beta chains below, sequenced in a study of blood T cell repertoires in COVID-19. Clones were sequenced by immunoSEQ multiplex PCR, and TCRdb holds only the in-frame ones, with some missing. Of just under 9,000 clones detected, 80% to 90% appear once; the ten largest clones hold approximately 7.6%. The sequenced material came from peripheral blood. These receptors were taken from a human donor with active COVID-19. The donor label of this sample is uncertain.

The J gene is TRBJ1-2, the V gene TRBV7-6; TRBD1 is a possible D gene (5 bases). The CDR3 extends over 16 amino acids. From germline, CDR1 is SGHVS and CDR2 FNYEAQ. The V gene lost 1 base and the J gene lost 8 bases, with 20 bases spanning the gap. For the CDR3, the DNA is TGTGCCAGCAGCTTAGATGGGGGTGCCCTAGCGCGAGGCTACACCTTC. Translation gives CASSLDGGALARGYTF.

This clone occurred once. The rearrangement joins TRBV7-9 to TRBJ2-3; D is unclear. The CDR3 totals 14 residues. The germline V gene encodes CDR1 SEHNR and CDR2 FQNEAQ (reference sequence). Trimming pared 3 bases from V and 1 base from J, leaving 8 bases between. The CDR3 nucleotides read TGTGCCAGCAGCTTGCTTCTAGGCACAGATACGCAGTATTTT. It encodes CASSLLLGTDTQYF.

This sequence joins TRBV2 and TRBJ1-5; 8 nucleotides agree with TRBD1. CDR1 and CDR2 from the germline V gene are SNHLY and FYNNEI. The V and J ends lost 7 bases and 2 bases, in that order; junction bases with no gene match: 10. CDR3 length: 16 residues. DNA of the CDR3: TGTGCCAGCATGACAGGGGATGGGCATGGCAATCAGCCCCAGCATTTT. It encodes CASMTGDGHGNQPQHF.

The V and J genes are TRBV7-3 and TRBJ2-2, with D tentatively TRBD2 (6 bases). V was clipped by 2 bases and J by 6 bases, with 7 bases between them. Germline CDR1 and CDR2: SGHTA and FQGTGA. The CDR3 is made up of 13 amino acids. In nucleotides, the CDR3 is TGTGCCAGCAGCTTAGGAGGGTCCGGGGAGCTGTTTTTT. Residues: CASSLGGSGELFF.

This chain connects TRBV9 to TRBJ2-3; D possibly corresponds to TRBD2 (5 bases). The germline V gene has CDR1 SGDLS and CDR2 YYNGEE. Trimming left V 0 bases short and J 0 bases short, with 11 bases between. The CDR3 runs to 16 residues. CDR3 region: CASSVEASRSTDTQYF. The CDR3 coding sequence is TGTGCCAGCAGCGTAGAGGCTAGCAGAAGCACAGATACGCAGTATTTT.

In this sample, this clone turned up a few times. The V gene is TRBV6-2 or TRBV6-3, the J gene TRBJ1-5; no clear D. This CDR3 has 17 amino acids. Germline CDR1 and CDR2: MNHEY and SVGEGT. Trimming cost V 2 bases and J 0 bases, with 14 bases left between them. CDR3 protein: CASSYIGGYYSNQPQHF. The CDR3 nucleotides are TGTGCCAGCAGTTACATTGGAGGGTACTATAGCAATCAGCCCCAGCATTTT.

The genes are TRBV5-5 and TRBJ2-1; no clear D. This CDR3 region has 14 residues. Germline V gene data show CDR1 as SGHKS and CDR2 as YYEKEE (reference sequence). V lost 0 bases, J lost 3 bases, and 7 bases lay in between. This chain's CDR3 is CASSLVPYYNEQFF. DNA of the CDR3: TGTGCCAGCAGCTTGGTTCCGTACTACAATGAGCAGTTCTTC. Based on the CDR3 plus reference TRBV5-5 and TRBJ2-1, the full variable domain is DAGVTQSPTHLIKTRGQQVTLRCSPISGHKSVSWYQQVLGQGPQFIFQYYEKEERGRGNFPDRFSARQFPNYSSELNVNALLLGDSALYLCASSLVPYYNEQFFGPGTRLTVL.

This clone was seen a handful of times. The V call is TRBV19, the J call TRBJ1-5; the match to TRBD1 covers 8 bases. The CDR3 extends over 15 amino acids. V lost 5 bases, J lost 5 bases, and 8 bases stayed unmatched. CDR1 is LNHDA and CDR2 is SQIVND in the germline V gene (reference sequence). DNA of the CDR3: TGTGCCAGTAGTTTCAGGGGGCGATCATATCAGCCCCAGCATTTT. Amino acid sequence: CASSFRGRSYQPQHF.

This chain links TRBV6-1 with TRBJ2-5; TRBD2 agrees at 14 bases. Germline-derived CDR1 and CDR2 are MNHNS and SASEGT. The V segment lost 2 bases and the J segment 4 bases; nucleotides outside the gene matches: 18. This CDR3 has 21 residues. The CDR3 sequence: CASSERGTSGSSVDKRETQYF. The CDR3 coding sequence is TGTGCCAGCAGTGAACGCGGGACTAGCGGGAGTTCGGTCGATAAGCGAGAGACCCAGTACTTC.

The chain carries TRBV10-3 and TRBJ2-3, with D uncertain. Germline V gives CDR1 ENHRY, CDR2 SYGVKD. The CDR3 length is 13 residues. The CDR3 DNA is TGTGCAGTGTCCCGAGCCCCCACAGATACGCAGTATTTT. It translates to CAVSRAPTDTQYF.

CDR3 residues: CASRLQGPGQPQHF. CDR3 bases: TGTGCCAGCAGGTTACAGGGGCCGGGTCAGCCCCAGCATTTT. The J gene is TRBJ1-5, the V gene TRBV28; 7 nucleotides match TRBD1. The CDR3 consists of 14 residues. V gave up 6 bases and J gave up 6 bases; unmatched junction bases: 8. Germline-derived CDR1 and CDR2 are MDHEN and SYDVKM.

The chain is built from TRBV4-2 and TRBJ2-3; 7 bases fit TRBD2. CDR3 length: 15 residues. The trim removed 0 bases at V and 6 bases at J, leaving 6 bases unmatched. In germline, CDR1 is LGHNA, CDR2 YNFKEQ. The CDR3 nucleotides read TGTGCCAGCAGCCAAGAACAGCGGGAATTGGATACGCAGTATTTT. This encodes CASSQEQRELDTQYF.

This clone was seen a single time. This rearrangement joins TRBV21-1 to TRBJ2-1; TRBD2, the table's D call, lacks a check against the DNA. TRBV21-1 is flagged as a pseudogene. This CDR3 spans 19 amino acids. Here the CDR3 DNA reads TGTGCCAGCAGCAAATTGCTAGGGACTAGCGGAGGATCATACAATGAGCAGTTCTTC. This encodes CASSKLLGTSGGSYNEQFF.

The V gene is TRBV27, the J gene TRBJ1-4; 7 bases align to TRBD1. CDR1 is MNHEY and CDR2 is SMNVEV in the germline V gene (reference sequence). This CDR3 region has 14 residues. After removal of 7 bases from V and 4 bases from J, the junction contained 6 bases not matched to a gene. For the CDR3, the DNA is TGTGCCAGCACCTCCCGGGACAGTAATGAAAAACTGTTTTTT. This encodes CASTSRDSNEKLFF. The complete variable domain, with remaining parts taken from reference TRBV27 and TRBJ1-4, reads EAQVTQNPRYLITVTGKKLTVTCSQNMNHEYMSWYRQDPGLGLRQIYYSMNVEVTDKGDVPEGYKVSRKEKRNFPLILESPSPNQTSLYFCASTSRDSNEKLFFGSGTQLSVL.

The chain uses TRBV10-3 and TRBJ2-5; TRBD2 matches 16 bases. The trim removed 6 bases at V and 5 bases at J, leaving 3 bases unmatched. The length of the CDR3 is 15 residues. Germline loops: CDR1 ENHRY, CDR2 SYGVKD. CDR3 region: CAISPGLAGGETQYF. CDR3 nucleotides: TGTGCCATCAGCCCGGGACTAGCGGGAGGGGAGACCCAGTACTTC.

This chain links TRBV7-2 with TRBJ2-7; possibly TRBD2 for D (6 bases). The length of the CDR3 is 13 residues. The ends were cut back, 1 base at V and 6 bases at J, with 10 bases in the middle. Per the germline V gene, CDR1 is SGHTA and CDR2 is FQGNSA. The CDR3 spells CASSLVGGREQYV. In nucleotides, the CDR3 is TGTGCCAGCAGCTTAGTGGGGGGTCGCGAGCAGTACGTC.

In this sample, this clone turned up once. The chain employs TRBV4-1 and TRBJ2-5; 8 bases align to TRBD1. The V gene end was trimmed by 3 bases and the J gene end by 1 base; junction bases not matched to a gene: 13. The CDR3 consists of 18 residues. Germline loops: CDR1 MGHRA, CDR2 YSYEKL. The CDR3 DNA sequence: TGCGCCAGCAGCCAGCTCGAGGGGGGACAGGAGGTCCAAGAGACCCAGTACTTC. This gives the protein CASSQLEGGQEVQETQYF.

A note on this clone: This sample includes further DNA sequences coding for the same CDR3. The V call is TRBV2, the J call TRBJ2-2; D is unclear. Germline loops: CDR1 SNHLY, CDR2 FYNNEI. CDR3 length equals 13 residues. Trimming took off 3 bases at V and 1 base at J, with 3 bases between the two ends. CDR3 in DNA: TGTGCCAGCAGTGATCAGAACACCGGGGAGCTGTTTTTT. This encodes CASSDQNTGELFF.

CDR3 DNA sequence: TGTGCCAGCAGCTTGTTTGTAGGGGCCTACGAGCAGTACTTC. It codes for CASSLFVGAYEQYF. The chain joins TRBV5-6 to TRBJ2-7, with a weak D call TRBD1 (5 bases). Deletions cut 1 base from V and 2 bases from J, with 10 bases between. This CDR3 comprises 14 residues. Germline CDR1 reads SGHDT; CDR2 reads YYEEEE.

This rearrangement joins TRBV6-6 to TRBJ2-7; 9 nucleotides line up with TRBD1. The ends lost 2 bases at V and 6 bases at J; junction bases unmatched: 8. The length of the CDR3 is 15 residues. Germline CDR1 MNHNY, CDR2 SVGAGI (reference sequence). CDR3 residues: CASSYDRGYSAEQYF. The CDR3 DNA sequence: TGTGCCAGCAGTTACGACAGGGGGTATTCGGCCGAGCAGTACTTC.

The rearrangement links TRBV19 to TRBJ2-1; the match to TRBD2 covers 13 bases. Germline trimming cut 1 base from V and 6 bases from J; bases unmatched to any gene: 3. Germline CDR1 LNHDA, CDR2 SQIVND (reference sequence). There are 16 residues in the CDR3. The CDR3 reads CASSIGGLAGPNEQFF. The DNA for the CDR3 is TGTGCCAGTAGTATAGGGGGACTAGCGGGGCCCAATGAGCAGTTCTTC. Together with reference TRBV19 and TRBJ2-1, the CDR3 gives the full variable domain: DGGITQSPKYLFRKEGQNVTLSCEQNLNHDAMYWYRQDPGQGLRLIYYSQIVNDFQKGDIAEGYSVSREKKESFPLTVTSAQKNPTAFYLCASSIGGLAGPNEQFFGPGTRLTVL.

This clone was detected a few times. The chain links TRBV25-1 to TRBJ2-3; 7 positions agree with TRBD1. The V segment lost 4 bases and the J segment 5 bases; nucleotides outside the gene matches: 9. CDR1 and CDR2 from the germline V gene are MGHDK and SYGVNS. CDR3 size: 15 residues. CDR3 nucleotide sequence: TGTGCCAGCAGTGTGGGCGAGAGGGGGCTAGATACGCAGTATTTT. As protein: CASSVGERGLDTQYF.

The chain combines TRBV7-3 with TRBJ2-2; 14 positions match TRBD2. This CDR3 contains 17 residues. Trimming cost V 5 bases and J 5 bases; bases outside gene matches: 7. Germline V lookup: CDR1 SGHTA, CDR2 FQGTGA. The CDR3 sequence is CASSPGTSGSRTGELFF. The CDR3 coding sequence is TGTGCCAGCAGCCCAGGGACTAGCGGGAGTCGGACCGGGGAGCTGTTTTTT.

The chain couples TRBV5-1 to TRBJ1-1; weak D call: TRBD1 (6 bases). Germline V gene lookup returns CDR1 SGHRS and CDR2 YFSETQ. V shed 4 bases and J shed 0 bases, with 13 bases lying between them. CDR3 length: 15 amino acids. The CDR3 DNA reads TGCGCCAGCAGCCGCCGGACAGTTATGAACACTGAAGCTTTCTTT. Protein sequence: CASSRRTVMNTEAFF.

V usage is TRBV7-3 and J usage is TRBJ2-1, with 13 bases aligning to TRBD2. V dropped 5 bases and J dropped 4; count of bases not matched to a gene: 5. From germline, CDR1 is SGHTA and CDR2 FQGTGA. This CDR3 has 16 amino acids. As DNA, the CDR3 is TGTGCCAGCAGCCTAGGGACTAGCGGGACTTACAATGAGCAGTTCTTC. Protein product: CASSLGTSGTYNEQFF. The entire variable domain, with the rest obtained from reference TRBV7-3 and TRBJ2-1, is as follows: GAGVSQTPSNKVTEKGKYVELRCDPISGHTALYWYRQSLGQGPEFLIYFQGTGAADDSGLPNDRFFAVRPEGSVSTLKIQRTERGDSAVYLCASSLGTSGTYNEQFFGPGTRLTVL.